The rows below give T cell receptor beta chains drawn from one sample of a study of identical twins. Using its own MiXCR run on the 5' RACE reads, TCRdb lists one record per CDR3 protein. The table shows approximately 600,000 distinct CDR3 sequences, with just under 10% occurring only once. The same sample was also studied in work on yellow fever vaccine responses in identical twins.

The sequenced sample consisted of PBMCs. Receptors were obtained from a woman younger than 30 in good health. Both conserved end residues are part of each CDR3. A D gene is named only where the DNA matches it firmly. Clone size is not always given. Where it is, it says once, few, many or a class for expanded clones.

j_call | clone_size | v_call | d_call | cdr3_aa | cdr3_nt
TRBJ2-7 | few | TRBV7-9 | TRBD2 | CASSQSGGSSYEQYF | TGTGCCAGCAGCCAGAGCGGGGGGAGCTCCTACGAGCAGTACTTC
TRBJ2-1 | many | TRBV11-1 | TRBD2 | CASSGGSTSGRAGDEQFF | TGTGCCAGCAGCGGGGGGTCGACTAGCGGGAGGGCCGGTGATGAGCAGTTCTTC
TRBJ2-1 | NA | TRBV4-2 | TRBD2 | CASSQGPGLAGRKRFYNEQFF | TGTGCCAGCAGCCAAGGGCCGGGACTAGCGGGTCGGAAGAGGTTTTACAATGAGCAGTTCTTC
TRBJ2-7 | few | TRBV4-3 | NA | CASSQDRGHSYEQYF | TGCGCCAGCAGCCAAGATAGGGGACACTCCTACGAGCAGTACTTC
TRBJ2-3 | NA | TRBV30 | TRBD1 | CAWSAGQGAGDTQYF | TGTGCCTGGAGTGCGGGACAGGGGGCTGGAGATACGCAGTATTTT
TRBJ2-7 | few | TRBV29-1 | TRBD2 | CSVELSGGRYEQYF | TGCAGCGTTGAACTCAGCGGGGGACGGTACGAGCAGTACTTC
TRBJ2-2 | few | TRBV11-3 | NA | CASSSPGPGELFF | TGTGCCAGCAGCTCTCCAGGGCCCGGGGAGCTGTTTTTT
TRBJ2-1 | few | TRBV29-1 | NA | CSSEGGESYNEQFF | TGCAGCTCCGAGGGGGGGGAATCCTACAATGAGCAGTTCTTC
TRBJ2-7 | NA | TRBV6-5 | NA | CASSYSPDSTYEQYF | TGTGCCAGCAGTTACTCTCCCGACAGTACCTACGAGCAGTACTTC
TRBJ2-1 | few | TRBV29-1 | NA | CSVEGMDNEQFF | TGCAGCGTTGAGGGTATGGACAATGAGCAGTTCTTC
TRBJ2-3 | NA | TRBV12-5 | TRBD1 | CASGWTGGGTDTQYF | TGTGCTAGTGGTTGGACAGGGGGCGGAACAGATACGCAGTATTTT
TRBJ2-4 | NA | TRBV20-1 | NA | CSARSGPGNIQYF | TGCAGTGCTAGATCCGGGCCGGGAAACATTCAGTACTTC
TRBJ1-6 | many | TRBV3-1 | NA | CASSQETRGNSPLHF | TGTGCCAGCAGCCAAGAGACCAGGGGCAATTCACCCCTCCACTTT
TRBJ1-6 | NA | TRBV11-1 | NA | CASSSSPDNNSPLHF | TGTGCCAGCAGCTCCTCCCCAGATAATAATTCACCCCTCCACTTT
TRBJ2-3 | many | TRBV27 | NA | CASSLRWGGTDTQYF | TGTGCCAGCAGTCTTAGATGGGGCGGCACAGATACGCAGTATTTT
TRBJ2-7 | NA | TRBV6-1 | NA | CASRLSDLGAYEQYF | TGTGCCAGCAGACTCTCCGATCTGGGAGCCTACGAGCAGTACTTC
TRBJ1-5 | few | TRBV6-5 | NA | CASSSVWTRLGQPQHF | TGTGCCAGCAGTTCCGTCTGGACAAGGTTGGGTCAGCCCCAGCATTTT
TRBJ2-3 | few | TRBV12-3/TRBV12-4 | TRBD2 | CASTRTSGARSTDTQYF | TGTGCCAGCACTCGGACTAGCGGGGCTCGTTCCACAGATACGCAGTATTTT
TRBJ2-7 | NA | TRBV20-1 | NA | CSARGAGPEQYF | TGCAGTGCTAGGGGAGCAGGGCCCGAGCAGTACTTC
TRBJ1-1 | few | TRBV20-1 | NA | CSASLMLNTEAFF | TGCAGTGCTAGTCTCATGTTAAACACTGAAGCTTTCTTT
TRBJ2-1 | few | TRBV20-1 | TRBD2 | CSASQRTSVYNEQFF | TGCAGTGCTAGCCAGCGAACTAGCGTCTACAATGAGCAGTTCTTC
TRBJ2-3 | many | TRBV28 | NA | CASSPTGGLSSGTDTQYF | TGTGCCAGCAGTCCCACGGGGGGCCTCTCGAGTGGGACAGATACGCAGTATTTT
TRBJ2-3 | few | TRBV5-1 | NA | CASSLAVPPTDTQYF | TGCGCCAGCAGCTTGGCCGTCCCCCCAACAGATACGCAGTATTTT
TRBJ2-7 | few | TRBV28 | TRBD2 | CASTLTGLAKEQYF | TGTGCCAGCACCCTGACAGGACTAGCGAAAGAGCAGTACTTC
TRBJ2-1 | many | TRBV12-3/TRBV12-4 | NA | CASSLWREQFF | TGTGCCAGCAGTTTATGGCGTGAGCAGTTCTTC
TRBJ2-7 | many | TRBV10-3 | NA | CAIRDSGDEQYF | TGTGCCATCAGGGACAGTGGGGACGAGCAGTACTTC
TRBJ1-1 | few | TRBV6-1 | NA | CASSLEGERNTEAFF | TGTGCCAGCAGCTTGGAGGGGGAACGGAACACTGAAGCTTTCTTT
TRBJ2-7 | NA | TRBV20-1 | TRBD2 | CSARGEREHEQYF | TGCAGTGCTAGAGGAGAGCGGGAACACGAGCAGTACTTC
TRBJ1-6 | NA | TRBV27 | NA | CASSVGFGNSPLHF | TGTGCCAGCAGTGTTGGTTTCGGGAATTCACCCCTCCACTTT
TRBJ1-6 | NA | TRBV6-1 | NA | CASRAPGDSYNSPLHF | TGTGCCAGCAGGGCCCCGGGTGATAGCTATAATTCACCCCTCCACTTT
TRBJ2-3 | NA | TRBV28 | TRBD1 | CASSPQGPGVKDTQYF | TGTGCCAGCAGTCCACAGGGGCCCGGGGTTAAAGATACGCAGTATTTT
TRBJ2-1 | NA | TRBV3-1 | NA | CASSQISDRHSYNEQFF | TGTGCCAGCAGTCAGATATCGGACAGACACTCCTACAATGAGCAGTTCTTC
TRBJ2-7 | few | TRBV29-1 | NA | CSVGGSGLVNEQYF | TGCAGCGTTGGGGGTTCCGGGTTGGTCAACGAGCAGTACTTC
TRBJ1-1 | many | TRBV19 | NA | CASDDNTEAFF | TGTGCCAGTGACGATAACACTGAAGCTTTCTTT
TRBJ2-3 | few | TRBV5-1 | NA | CASSLEVGALAWGTQYF | TGCGCCAGCAGCTTGGAGGTTGGCGCCCTGGCTTGGGGTACGCAGTATTTT
TRBJ2-1 | many | TRBV14 | NA | CASSQDKGNSYNEQFF | TGTGCCAGCAGCCAAGATAAAGGGAACTCCTACAATGAGCAGTTCTTC
TRBJ2-6 | NA | TRBV11-3 | NA | CASSPEGTGNSGANVLTF | TGTGCCAGCAGCCCAGAGGGAACGGGAAACTCTGGGGCCAACGTCCTGACTTTC
TRBJ2-5 | few | TRBV11-1 | NA | CASSFVGFGEETQYF | TGTGCCAGCAGCTTCGTGGGGTTCGGAGAAGAGACCCAGTACTTC
TRBJ1-2 | many | TRBV5-1 | NA | CASSYESGDYGYTF | TGCGCCAGCAGCTATGAGTCTGGGGACTATGGCTACACCTTC
TRBJ1-1 | many | TRBV20-1 | NA | CSRFGPEAFF | TGCAGCAGGTTTGGGCCTGAAGCTTTCTTT
TRBJ2-7 | NA | TRBV5-1 | TRBD2 | CASSLGPSGSYPYEQYF | TGCGCCAGCAGCTTGGGCCCTAGCGGGAGTTATCCCTACGAGCAGTACTTC
TRBJ1-1 | few | TRBV6-2/TRBV6-3 | TRBD1 | CASSYRNPGGAKVLDTEAFF | TGTGCCAGCAGTTACCGAAACCCAGGGGGCGCAAAGGTGTTGGACACTGAAGCTTTCTTT
TRBJ2-7 | few | TRBV4-1 | TRBD2 | CASSQDRASGRVYEQYF | TGCGCCAGCAGCCAAGATAGGGCCAGCGGGAGAGTTTACGAGCAGTACTTC
TRBJ2-7 | few | TRBV12-3/TRBV12-4 | NA | CASSLLSKGGYEQYF | TGTGCCAGCAGTTTATTGTCCAAGGGAGGCTACGAGCAGTACTTC
TRBJ2-7 | NA | TRBV27 | TRBD1 | CASSLIPGQGNEQYF | TGTGCCAGCAGTCTAATTCCGGGACAGGGTAACGAGCAGTACTTC
TRBJ2-7 | NA | TRBV6-1 | NA | CASSPAGTLSYEQYF | TGTGCCAGCAGTCCCGCCGGGACGCTTTCCTACGAGCAGTACTTC
TRBJ2-7 | NA | TRBV25-1 | NA | CASSEPRPRYEQYF | TGTGCCAGCAGTGAACCCCGCCCGCGGTACGAGCAGTACTTC
TRBJ1-5 | many | TRBV27 | NA | CASSLLRGNQPQHF | TGTGCCAGCAGTTTATTGAGGGGTAATCAGCCCCAGCATTTT
TRBJ2-7 | few | TRBV7-9 | NA | CASSLDGISYEQYF | TGTGCCAGCAGCTTAGACGGGATCAGCTACGAGCAGTACTTC
TRBJ2-3 | NA | TRBV21-1 | NA | CASSNRSTKHPTDTQYF | TGTGCCAGCAGCAATCGGTCAACTAAGCACCCCACAGATACGCAGTATTTT
TRBJ1-1 | NA | TRBV5-5 | NA | CASSMYGLAANTEAFF | TGTGCCAGCAGCATGTACGGTCTGGCTGCGAACACTGAAGCTTTCTTT
TRBJ2-3 | many | TRBV4-2 | NA | CASSLKFAASTDTQYF | TGTGCCAGCAGCCTGAAGTTTGCGGCTAGCACAGATACGCAGTATTTT
TRBJ2-1 | many | TRBV11-2 | NA | CASSLDGLLDEQFF | TGTGCCAGCAGCTTAGATGGTTTATTAGATGAGCAGTTCTTC
TRBJ1-1 | NA | TRBV20-1 | NA | CSALSPGATEAFF | TGCAGTGCTCTATCCCCGGGGGCAACTGAAGCTTTCTTT